This T cell receptor (beta chain) was identified during a study of somatic mutations in cytotoxic T cells in rheumatoid arthritis. Measured with immunoSEQ multiplex PCR; TCRdb has only the in-frame clones, and not every one. The sample has more than 10,000 clones; just under 80% are singletons. The CDR3 runs to 12 residues. Germline loops: CDR1 MNHNS, CDR2 SASEGT. With 8 bases clipped from V and 2 bases from J, the junction kept 3 bases outside the gene matches. The chain uses TRBV6-1 and TRBJ2-7, with TRBD2 identical over 7 bases. Sequencing was performed on CD8+ T cells sorted from blood. This clonotype was sampled from an adult with rheumatoid arthritis. CDR3 in amino acids: CASAAGPYEQYF. The CDR3 bases are TGTGCCAGCGCAGCGGGACCCTACGAGCAGTACTTC.